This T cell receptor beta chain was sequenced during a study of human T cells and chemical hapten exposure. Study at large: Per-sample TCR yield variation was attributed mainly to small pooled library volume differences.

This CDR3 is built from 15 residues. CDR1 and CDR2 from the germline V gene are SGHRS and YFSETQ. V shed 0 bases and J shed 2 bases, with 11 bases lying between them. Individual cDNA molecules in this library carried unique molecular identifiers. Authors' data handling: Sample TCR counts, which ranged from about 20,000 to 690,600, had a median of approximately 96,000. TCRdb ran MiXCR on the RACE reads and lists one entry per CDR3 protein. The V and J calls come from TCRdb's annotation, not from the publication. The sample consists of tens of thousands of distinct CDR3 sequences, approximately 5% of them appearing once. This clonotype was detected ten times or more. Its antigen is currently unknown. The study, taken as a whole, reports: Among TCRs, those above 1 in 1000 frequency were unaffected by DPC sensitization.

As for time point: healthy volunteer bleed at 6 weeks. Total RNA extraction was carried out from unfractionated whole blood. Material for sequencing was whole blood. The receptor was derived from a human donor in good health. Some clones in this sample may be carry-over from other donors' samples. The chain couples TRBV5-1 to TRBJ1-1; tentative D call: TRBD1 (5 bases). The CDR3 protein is CASSLGGRGNTEAFF. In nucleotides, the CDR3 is TGCGCCAGCAGCTTGGGGGGAAGGGGAAACACTGAAGCTTTCTTT. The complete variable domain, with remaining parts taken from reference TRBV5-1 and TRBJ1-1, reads KAGVTQTPRYLIKTRGQQVTLSCSPISGHRSVSWYQQTPGQGLQFLFEYFSETQRNKGNFPGRFSGRQFSNSRSEMNVSTLELGDSALYLCASSLGGRGNTEAFFGQGTRLTVV.